The source of this T cell receptor beta chain is a study of control samples from healthy donors and cancer patients. The table came from immunoSEQ multiplex PCR; TCRdb's copy has only in-frame clones and leaves some out. This table has fewer than 70,000 clones, 90% to 95% appearing once. CDR3 length: 11 amino acids. From germline, CDR1 is SGDLS and CDR2 YYNGEE. With 3 bases removed from V and 2 bases from J, the gap between germline ends came to 2 bases. The gene calls are TRBV9 and TRBJ1-2; D not resolved. The TCR originated in a man aged 30 to 39 in good health. Source material: blood. The chain's CDR3 is CASSDNYGYTF. CDR3 DNA sequence: TGTGCCAGCAGCGACAACTATGGCTACACCTTC.